The present T cell receptor beta chain was sequenced within a study of T cell responses to AZD1222 COVID-19 vaccine. General study results and limits: Two AZD1222 administrations were followed by greater Spike-specific TCR breadth and depth.

Germline values: CDR1 SGHRS, CDR2 YFSETQ. V lost 3 bases and J 0 bases, leaving 12 bases between the germline ends. The CDR3 runs to 15 residues. Here immunoSEQ multiplex PCR was the method, and the copy in TCRdb shows in-frame clones only, minus some. This sample has 150,000 to 200,000 clones, with over 90% found just once. For this clone: The antigen is undetermined.

The chain joins TRBV5-1 to TRBJ1-2; TRBD1 might be the D (6 bases). The source of this sequence is an adult in good health. The material was peripheral blood, obtained on day 0 of AZD1222 vaccination. The CDR3 nucleotides are TGCGCCAGCAGCTGGGGGGGACAAGCTAACTATGGCTACACCTTC. It is translated as CASSWGGQANYGYTF.